The next 26 T cell receptor beta chains were all read from a single sample in a study of breast tumors, draining lymph nodes, adjacent tissues. Breast cancer patients provided tissue from their axillary draining lymph nodes. TCRdb processed the multiplex PCR reads anew with MiXCR; each CDR3 protein has one entry. The table lists approximately 230,000 distinct CDR3 sequences, 34% of them singletons. The sample was axillary lymph node tissue. These receptors were collected from a female donor with breast cancer. Some clones in this sample may be carry-over from other donors' samples.

Regarding this clonotype: Since a much larger clone is just one base distant, this may be a read error. The V call is TRBV20-1, the J call TRBJ2-7; 7 bases agree with TRBD2. This CDR3 is 14 amino acids long. Germline CDR1 is DFQATT and CDR2 is SNEGSKA (reference sequence). The CDR3 sequence is CSAARASGSSEQYF. The CDR3 DNA reads as TGCAGTGCTGCCCGTGCTAGCGGATCCTCCGAGCAGTACTTC.

This clonotype was observed many times. The chain links TRBV2 to TRBJ2-2; tentative D call: TRBD2 (6 bases). This CDR3 contains 14 residues. The germline V gene has CDR1 SNHLY and CDR2 FYNNEI. The V end was cut by 7 bases, the J end by 6 bases, with 15 bases between. The CDR3 bases are TGTGCCAGCATCGCGGGATCGAAAGCCGGGGAGCTGTTTTTT. Its protein product is CASIAGSKAGELFF.

Ten or more counts support this clonotype. The gene calls are TRBV15 and TRBJ1-5; D is uncertain. Per germline, CDR1 LNHNV and CDR2 YYDKDF (reference sequence). The CDR3 sequence is 16 residues long. Trimming removed 0 bases at V and 4 bases at J, with 13 bases between. The CDR3: CATSRDLLLRNQPQHF. In DNA, the CDR3 is TGTGCCACCAGCAGAGATCTGCTTTTAAGGAATCAGCCCCAGCATTTT.

V is TRBV18 and J is TRBJ1-3; no definite D call. Germline CDR1 and CDR2: KGHSH and LQKENI. Trimming pared 0 bases from V and 0 bases from J, leaving 12 bases between. The CDR3 has 17 residues. The CDR3 DNA follows: TGTGCCAGCTCACCACCGGTTATTCAGAGCTCTGGAAACACCATATATTTT. This sequence encodes CASSPPVIQSSGNTIYF. Drawing the rest from reference TRBV18 and TRBJ1-3, the complete variable domain is NAGVMQNPRHLVRRRGQEARLRCSPMKGHSHVYWYRQLPEEGLKFMVYLQKENIIDESGMPKERFSAEFPKEGPSILRIQQVVRGDSAAYFCASSPPVIQSSGNTIYFGEGSWLTVV.

The gene calls are TRBV28 and TRBJ1-2, with D possibly being TRBD1 (6 bases). The V gene's germline CDR1 is MDHEN and CDR2 SYDVKM. The CDR3 totals 15 residues. V dropped 5 bases and J dropped 3 bases, with 16 bases sitting between them. In DNA form, the CDR3 reads TGTGCCAGCAGTCCCCTCGGGGGCGCTGACTATGGCTACACCTTC. It encodes CASSPLGGADYGYTF.

This clonotype was seen ten or more times. The chain recombines TRBV7-2 with TRBJ2-3; tentatively, D is TRBD1 (6 bases). CDR1 is SGHTA, CDR2 FQGNSA, per germline. The CDR3 runs to 16 residues. V lost 3 bases to trimming and J lost 0 bases, with 13 bases between them. CDR3 region: CASSFGTPSSTDTQYF. For the CDR3, the DNA is TGTGCCAGCAGCTTCGGGACACCATCTAGCACAGATACGCAGTATTTT.

V usage is TRBV6-4 and J usage is TRBJ1-1; no clear D gene. The CDR3 is 12 amino acids. The germline V gene has CDR1 MRHNA and CDR2 SNTAGT. The V end lost 7 bases, the J end lost 1 base, and 7 bases lay between the germline ends. The DNA of the CDR3 is TGTGCCAGCAAGGGCTCGAACACTGAAGCTTTCTTT. Its protein is CASKGSNTEAFF.

By frequency in the sample, this clonotype is medium-sized. The chain recombines TRBV20-1 with TRBJ1-2, with 8 bases aligning to TRBD1. The CDR3 extends over 13 amino acids. Germline V gene sequence: CDR1 DFQATT, CDR2 SNEGSKA (reference sequence). Trimming took 0 bases from V and 8 from J; bases not matched to a gene: 5. CDR3 coding DNA: TGCAGTGCTAGAGATAGGACAGGGAGCGGCTACACCTTC. This gives the protein CSARDRTGSGYTF.

V and J are TRBV7-2 and TRBJ1-3, with D tentatively TRBD1 (5 bases). Germline V gives CDR1 SGHTA, CDR2 FQGNSA. This CDR3 has 14 residues. Trimming removed 3 bases from V and 5 bases from J, with 11 bases in between. CDR3 sequence (DNA): TGTGCCAGCAGCTTCAGGGAGGCTCGAAACACCATATATTTT. This sequence encodes CASSFREARNTIYF.

This sequence joins TRBV19 and TRBJ2-7; D is possibly TRBD1 (6 bases). The V and J ends lost 4 bases and 3 bases respectively, with 10 bases between them. This CDR3 is built from 13 residues. Germline assignment: CDR1 LNHDA and CDR2 SQIVND (reference sequence). The CDR3, as DNA: TGTGCCAGTAGTAAGGACAGACACTACGAGCAGTACTTC. This codes for CASSKDRHYEQYF.

This clonotype was observed at least ten times. This chain uses TRBV24-1 with TRBJ2-3, with TRBD1 matching over 7 bases. J was trimmed by 5 bases and V by 4 bases; bases with no gene match: 8. The CDR3 covers 15 residues. Germline assignment: CDR1 KGHDR and CDR2 SFDVKD. The CDR3 sequence: CATSDQQGRRDTQYF. CDR3 coding DNA: TGTGCCACCAGTGACCAACAGGGGCGGAGAGATACGCAGTATTTT.

About this clonotype itself: A much larger clone differs from this one at a single base, so this may be a read error. J is TRBJ1-4 and V is TRBV20-1, with D possibly TRBD1 on 6 matching bases. Germline V lookup: CDR1 DFQATT, CDR2 SNEGSKA (reference sequence). This CDR3 contains 16 residues. Trimming removed 6 bases from V and 3 bases from J, with 20 bases in between. The CDR3 sequence: CSASPIQGLPNEKLFF. The DNA for the CDR3 is TGCAGTGCGAGCCCGATCCAGGGGCTACCTAATGAAAAACTGTTTTTT.

CDR3 sequence reads: CASSLLVGTGSTGELFF. The CDR3 region has the DNA TGTGCCAGCAGTTTATTGGTCGGAACGGGGTCCACCGGGGAGCTGTTTTTT. The chain combines TRBV27 with TRBJ2-2; perhaps TRBD2 as D (5 bases). This CDR3 is built from 17 residues. From germline, CDR1 is MNHEY and CDR2 SMNVEV (reference sequence). V dropped 1 base and J dropped 4 bases, with 16 bases sitting between them.

This sequence joins TRBV15 and TRBJ2-1; 8 nucleotides agree with TRBD2. Germline CDR1 reads LNHNV; CDR2 reads YYDKDF (reference sequence). The length of the CDR3 is 14 residues. The J segment lost 11 bases and the V segment lost 3 bases, leaving 9 bases of the junction unmatched. The CDR3 loop reads CATSSRLASAQQFF. The CDR3 DNA follows: TGTGCCACCAGCAGCAGACTAGCGTCAGCGCAGCAGTTCTTC.

This clonotype appeared many times. The V and J genes are TRBV10-2 and TRBJ2-3; 12 nucleotides align to TRBD2. The CDR3 loop spans 15 amino acids. V shed 6 bases, J shed 3 bases, and the junction held 4 bases outside the gene matches. Germline loops: CDR1 WSHSY, CDR2 SAAADI. Written as DNA, the CDR3 is TGCGCCAGCAGGGCGACTAGCGGGAGAACAGATACGCAGTATTTT. Its protein is CASRATSGRTDTQYF.

Comment on this clonotype: This may stem from a read error, because a much larger clone lies one nucleotide away. The V call is TRBV5-1, the J call TRBJ1-4; 9 nucleotides align to TRBD1. The CDR3 loop spans 13 amino acids. The germline V gene encodes CDR1 SGHRS and CDR2 YFSETQ. CDR3 residues: CASSDRGSENLFF. In DNA, the CDR3 is TGCGCCAGCAGCGACAGGGGGAGTGAAAACCTGTTTTTT.

This clonotype occurred many times. The genes are TRBV13 and TRBJ2-7, with a tentative D call TRBD2 (5 bases). Germline CDR1 is PRHDT and CDR2 is FYEKMQ (reference sequence). The CDR3 runs 14 residues. V was pared by 2 bases and J by 4 bases, with 12 bases between. The CDR3 sequence: CASSLSGSRYEQYF. The DNA for the CDR3 is TGTGCCAGCAGCTTAAGTGGGAGTCGGTACGAGCAGTACTTC.

The chain recombines TRBV20-1 with TRBJ2-1, with a possible D match to TRBD2 (6 bases). Trimming took off 1 base at V and 5 bases at J, with 9 bases between the two ends. The CDR3 is 13 amino acids. Per the germline V gene, CDR1 is DFQATT and CDR2 is SNEGSKA (reference sequence). The CDR3, as DNA: TGCAGTGCTAGAGGGGACTCGAACAATGAGCAGTTCTTC. Protein: CSARGDSNNEQFF.

This clonotype was recorded at least ten times. The chain is built from TRBV5-6 and TRBJ2-1, with 9 bases identical to TRBD1. This CDR3 comprises 14 residues. The germline V gene encodes CDR1 SGHDT and CDR2 YYEEEE. V dropped 3 bases and J dropped 6; count of bases not matched to a gene: 4. The CDR3 loop reads CASSWDRDINEQFF. CDR3 sequence (DNA): TGTGCCAGCAGCTGGGACAGGGACATCAATGAGCAGTTCTTC. The variable domain in full, completed from reference TRBV5-6 and TRBJ2-1, reads DAGVTQSPTHLIKTRGQQVTLRCSPKSGHDTVSWYQQALGQGPQFIFQYYEEEERQRGNFPDRFSGHQFPNYSSELNVNALLLGDSALYLCASSWDRDINEQFFGPGTRLTVL.

The J gene is TRBJ2-5, the V gene TRBV7-3; 8 nucleotides agree with TRBD2. This CDR3 has 14 amino acids. Losses at the gene ends were 6 bases for V and 5 bases for J; bases not matched to a gene: 8. CDR1 and CDR2 from the germline V gene are SGHTA and FQGTGA. The CDR3 spells CASRYGGGVETQYF. In DNA, the CDR3 is TGTGCCAGCAGATACGGGGGGGGCGTTGAGACCCAGTACTTC.

This clonotype was recorded many times. The chain is built from TRBV20-1 and TRBJ2-5; D is unclear. Germline V gene sequence: CDR1 DFQATT, CDR2 SNEGSKA (reference sequence). V was shortened by 1 base and J by 1 base, with 10 bases between the two germline ends. The CDR3 contains 14 residues. The CDR3 sequence is CSARVSEFQETQYF. The CDR3 DNA reads TGCAGTGCTAGAGTTTCGGAGTTCCAAGAGACCCAGTACTTC.

This clonotype was recorded many times. The chain links TRBV4-1 to TRBJ2-5; TRBD2 agrees at 16 bases. This CDR3 spans 18 amino acids. CDR1 and CDR2 from the germline V gene are MGHRA and YSYEKL. The V segment lost 4 bases and the J segment 1 base; nucleotides outside the gene matches: 6. The CDR3 spells CASSLGTSGGVVQETQYF. The CDR3 DNA sequence: TGCGCCAGCAGCCTGGGGACTAGCGGGGGGGTTGTCCAAGAGACCCAGTACTTC.

This chain connects TRBV20-1 to TRBJ2-1, with no clear D. This CDR3 spans 14 amino acids. CDR1 DFQATT and CDR2 SNEGSKA come from the germline V gene (reference sequence). V was clipped by 3 bases and J by 10 bases, with 19 bases between them. The CDR3 protein is CSARATESSYEQFF. The CDR3 coding sequence is TGCAGTGCTAGGGCAACGGAGAGCTCCTACGAGCAGTTCTTC.

The chain links TRBV20-1 to TRBJ2-3, with D perhaps matching TRBD1 or TRBD2 (5 bases each). This CDR3 is built from 18 residues. CDR1 and CDR2 from the germline V gene are DFQATT and SNEGSKA (reference sequence). Trimming pared 3 bases from V and 11 bases from J, leaving 33 bases between. In DNA form, the CDR3 reads TGCAGTGCTAGGTACGAGGTCCGGGGCTTTCCAGTGACTGGTGAGCAGTATTTT. This encodes CSARYEVRGFPVTGEQYF.

For this clonotype: This clone may be a read error of a much larger clone one base away. The CDR3 carries no conserved terminal phenylalanine or tryptophan, so it likely arises from a read error. The J gene is TRBJ2-7, the V gene TRBV5-4; TRBD1 is a possible D gene (6 bases). From germline, CDR1 is SGHNT and CDR2 YYREEE (reference sequence). V gave up 5 bases and J gave up 3 bases, with 15 bases separating them. CDR3 length equals 14 residues. CDR3 residues: CASSLQGSVYEQYL. CDR3 coding DNA: TGTGCCAGCAGTTTGCAGGGGTCCGTCTACGAGCAGTACCTC.

This clonotype was counted at least ten times. The V gene is TRBV24-1, the J gene TRBJ2-1; 9 positions match TRBD2. CDR1 and CDR2 (germline): KGHDR, SFDVKD. V was pared by 4 bases and J by 7 bases, with 10 bases of the junction left unmatched. This CDR3 comprises 16 residues. CDR3 loop: CATSDPGTSRVNEQFF. CDR3 bases: TGTGCCACCAGTGACCCCGGGACTAGCCGGGTGAATGAGCAGTTCTTC.